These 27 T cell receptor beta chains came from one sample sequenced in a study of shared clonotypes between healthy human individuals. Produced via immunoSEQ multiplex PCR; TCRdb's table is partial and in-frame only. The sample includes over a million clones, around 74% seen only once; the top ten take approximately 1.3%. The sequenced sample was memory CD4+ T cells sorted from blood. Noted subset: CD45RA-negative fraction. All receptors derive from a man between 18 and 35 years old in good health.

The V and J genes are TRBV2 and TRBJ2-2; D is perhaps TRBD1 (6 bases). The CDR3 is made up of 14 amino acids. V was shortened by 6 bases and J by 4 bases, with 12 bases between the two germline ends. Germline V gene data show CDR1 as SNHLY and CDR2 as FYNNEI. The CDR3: CASRVTGITGELFF. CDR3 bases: TGTGCCAGCAGGGTAACAGGGATCACCGGGGAGCTGTTTTTT.

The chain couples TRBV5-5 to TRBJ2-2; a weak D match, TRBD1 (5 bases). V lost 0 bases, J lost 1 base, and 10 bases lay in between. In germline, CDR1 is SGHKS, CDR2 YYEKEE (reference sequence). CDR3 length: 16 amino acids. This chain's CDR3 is CASSLEAGRNTGELFF. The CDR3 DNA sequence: TGTGCCAGCAGCTTGGAAGCAGGGCGGAACACCGGGGAGCTGTTTTTT.

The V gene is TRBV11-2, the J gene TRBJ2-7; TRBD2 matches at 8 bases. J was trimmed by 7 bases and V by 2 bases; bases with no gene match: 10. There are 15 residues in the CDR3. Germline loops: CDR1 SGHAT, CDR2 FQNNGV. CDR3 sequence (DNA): TGTGCCAGCAGCTTACAGCGAGCGGGAGATGGAGAGCAGTACTTC. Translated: CASSLQRAGDGEQYF.

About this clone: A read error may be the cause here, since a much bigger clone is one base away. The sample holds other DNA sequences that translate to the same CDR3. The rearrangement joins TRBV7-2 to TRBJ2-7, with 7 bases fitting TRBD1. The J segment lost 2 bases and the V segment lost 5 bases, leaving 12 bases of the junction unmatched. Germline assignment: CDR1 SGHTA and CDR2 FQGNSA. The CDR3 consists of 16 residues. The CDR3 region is CASSLSASGTAYEQYF. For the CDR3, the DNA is TGTGCCAGCAGCCTTTCCGCCTCTGGGACAGCCTACGAGCAGTACTTC.

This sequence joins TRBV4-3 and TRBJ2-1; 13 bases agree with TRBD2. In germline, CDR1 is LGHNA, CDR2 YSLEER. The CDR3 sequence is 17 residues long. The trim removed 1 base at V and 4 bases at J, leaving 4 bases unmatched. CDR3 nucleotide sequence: TGCGCCAGCAGCCAAGTTGGGACTAGCGGGGCTTACAATGAGCAGTTCTTC. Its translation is CASSQVGTSGAYNEQFF.

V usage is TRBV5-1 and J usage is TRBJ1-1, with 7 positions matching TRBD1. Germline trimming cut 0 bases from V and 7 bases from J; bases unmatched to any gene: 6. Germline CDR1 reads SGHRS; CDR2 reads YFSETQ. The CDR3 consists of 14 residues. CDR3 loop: CASSLAGDSHEAFF. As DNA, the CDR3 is TGCGCCAGCAGCTTGGCAGGGGACAGCCATGAAGCTTTCTTT.

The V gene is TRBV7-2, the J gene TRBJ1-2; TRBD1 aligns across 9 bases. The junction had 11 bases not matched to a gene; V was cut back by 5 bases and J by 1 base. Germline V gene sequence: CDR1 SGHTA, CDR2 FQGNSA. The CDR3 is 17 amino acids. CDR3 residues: CASSHPGGTGLNYGYTF. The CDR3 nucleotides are TGTGCCAGCAGCCACCCGGGGGGGACAGGGCTTAACTATGGCTACACCTTC.

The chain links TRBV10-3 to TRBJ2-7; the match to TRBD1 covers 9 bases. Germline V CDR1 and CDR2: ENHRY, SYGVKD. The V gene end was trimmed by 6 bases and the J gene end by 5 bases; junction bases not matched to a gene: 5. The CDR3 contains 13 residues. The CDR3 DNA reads TGTGCCATCAGGTGGGACAGGGCCGACGAGCAGTACTTC. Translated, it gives CAIRWDRADEQYF.

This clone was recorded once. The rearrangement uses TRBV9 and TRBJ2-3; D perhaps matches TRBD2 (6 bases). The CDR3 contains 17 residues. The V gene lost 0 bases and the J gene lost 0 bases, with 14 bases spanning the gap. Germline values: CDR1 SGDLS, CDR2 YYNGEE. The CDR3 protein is CASSVEAGQLSTDTQYF. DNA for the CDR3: TGTGCCAGCAGCGTAGAGGCGGGGCAACTTAGCACAGATACGCAGTATTTT. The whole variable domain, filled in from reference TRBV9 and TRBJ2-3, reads DSGVTQTPKHLITATGQRVTLRCSPRSGDLSVYWYQQSLDQGLQFLIQYYNGEERAKGNILERFSAQQFPDLHSELNLSSLELGDSALYFCASSVEAGQLSTDTQYFGPGTRLTVL.

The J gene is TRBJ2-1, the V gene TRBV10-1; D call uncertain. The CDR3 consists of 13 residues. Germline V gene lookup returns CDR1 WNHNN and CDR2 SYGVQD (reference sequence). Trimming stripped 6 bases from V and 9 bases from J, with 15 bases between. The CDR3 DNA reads TGCGCCAGCAGCCGATCTCCGGATGGTGAGCAGTTCTTC. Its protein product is CASSRSPDGEQFF.

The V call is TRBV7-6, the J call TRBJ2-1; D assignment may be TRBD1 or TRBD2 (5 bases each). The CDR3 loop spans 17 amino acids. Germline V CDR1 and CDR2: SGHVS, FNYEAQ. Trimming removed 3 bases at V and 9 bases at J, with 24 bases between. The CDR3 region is CASSFGLEGTGVGEQFF. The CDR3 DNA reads TGTGCCAGCAGCTTCGGTCTTGAGGGGACCGGGGTTGGTGAGCAGTTCTTC.

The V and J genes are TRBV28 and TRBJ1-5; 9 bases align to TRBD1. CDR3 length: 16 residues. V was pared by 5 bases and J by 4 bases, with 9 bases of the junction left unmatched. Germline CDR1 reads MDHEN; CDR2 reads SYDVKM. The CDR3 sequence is CASSSSQGARNQPQHF. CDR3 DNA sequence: TGTGCCAGCAGTAGCTCACAGGGGGCGCGGAATCAGCCCCAGCATTTT.

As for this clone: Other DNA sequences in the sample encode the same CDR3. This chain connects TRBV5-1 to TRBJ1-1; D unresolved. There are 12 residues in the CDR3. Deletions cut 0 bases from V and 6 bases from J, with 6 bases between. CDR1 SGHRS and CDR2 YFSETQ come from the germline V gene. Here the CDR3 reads CASSLEGAEAFF. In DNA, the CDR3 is TGCGCCAGCAGCTTGGAGGGAGCTGAAGCTTTCTTT.

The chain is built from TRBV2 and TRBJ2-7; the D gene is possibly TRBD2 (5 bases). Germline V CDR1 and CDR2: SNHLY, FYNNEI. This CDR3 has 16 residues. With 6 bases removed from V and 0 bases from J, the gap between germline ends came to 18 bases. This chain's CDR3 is CASRENSVPFSYEQYF. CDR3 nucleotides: TGTGCCAGCAGGGAAAATAGCGTACCCTTCTCCTACGAGCAGTACTTC.

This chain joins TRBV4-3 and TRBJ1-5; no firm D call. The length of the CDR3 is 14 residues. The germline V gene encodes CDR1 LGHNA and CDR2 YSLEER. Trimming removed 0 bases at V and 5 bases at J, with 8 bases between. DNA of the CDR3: TGCGCCAGCAGCCAAGACATCGGCTATCAGCCCCAGCATTTT. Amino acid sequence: CASSQDIGYQPQHF.

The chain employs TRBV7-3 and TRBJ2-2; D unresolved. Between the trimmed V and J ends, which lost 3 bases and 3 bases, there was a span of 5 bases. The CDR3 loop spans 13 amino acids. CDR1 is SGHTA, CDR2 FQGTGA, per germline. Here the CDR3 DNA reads TGTGCCAGCAGCTTCTTCGACACCGGGGAGCTGTTTTTT. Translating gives CASSFFDTGELFF.

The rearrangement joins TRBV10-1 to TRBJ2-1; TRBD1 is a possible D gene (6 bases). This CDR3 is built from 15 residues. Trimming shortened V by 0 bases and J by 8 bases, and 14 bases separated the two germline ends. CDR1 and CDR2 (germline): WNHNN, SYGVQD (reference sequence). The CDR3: CASSESQGRGDEQFF. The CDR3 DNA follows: TGCGCCAGCAGTGAGTCCCAGGGGAGAGGCGATGAGCAGTTCTTC.

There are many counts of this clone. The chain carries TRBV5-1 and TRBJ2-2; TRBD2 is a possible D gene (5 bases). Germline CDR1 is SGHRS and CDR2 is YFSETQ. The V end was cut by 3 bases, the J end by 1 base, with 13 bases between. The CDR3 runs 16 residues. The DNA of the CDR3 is TGCGCCAGCAGCTCCCCCGAGACTAAGAACACCGGGGAGCTGTTTTTT. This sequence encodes CASSSPETKNTGELFF.

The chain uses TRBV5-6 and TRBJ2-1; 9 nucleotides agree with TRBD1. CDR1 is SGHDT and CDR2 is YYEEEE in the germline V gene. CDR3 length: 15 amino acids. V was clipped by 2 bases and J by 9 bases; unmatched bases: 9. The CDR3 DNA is TGTGCCAGCAGCTTAGGGACAGGGCCCTTAGGTGAGCAGTTCTTC. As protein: CASSLGTGPLGEQFF.

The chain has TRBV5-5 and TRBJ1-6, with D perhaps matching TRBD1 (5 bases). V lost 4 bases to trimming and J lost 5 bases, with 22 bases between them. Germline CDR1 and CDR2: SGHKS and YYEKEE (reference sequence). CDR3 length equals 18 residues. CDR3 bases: TGTGCCAGCAGCAATTCGAGGGGAGGGAATACTAATAATTCACCCCTCCACTTT. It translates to CASSNSRGGNTNNSPLHF.

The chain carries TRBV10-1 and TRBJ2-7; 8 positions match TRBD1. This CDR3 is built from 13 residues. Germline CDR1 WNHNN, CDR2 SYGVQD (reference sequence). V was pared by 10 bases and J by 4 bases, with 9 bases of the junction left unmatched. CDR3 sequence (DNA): TGCGCCAATGACAGGGGAGGAGGTTACGAGCAGTACTTC. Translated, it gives CANDRGGGYEQYF.

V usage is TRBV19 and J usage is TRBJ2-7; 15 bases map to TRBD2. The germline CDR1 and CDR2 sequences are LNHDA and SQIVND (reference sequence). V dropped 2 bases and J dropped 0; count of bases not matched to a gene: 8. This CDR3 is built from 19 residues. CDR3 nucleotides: TGTGCCAGTAGTATAAAGGGACTAGCGGGGGGCATACGCTCCTACGAGCAGTACTTC. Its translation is CASSIKGLAGGIRSYEQYF.

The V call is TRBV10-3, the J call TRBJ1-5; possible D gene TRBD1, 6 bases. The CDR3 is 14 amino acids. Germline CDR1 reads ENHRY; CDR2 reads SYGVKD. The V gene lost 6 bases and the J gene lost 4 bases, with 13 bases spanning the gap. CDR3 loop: CAIRSDSLNQPQHF. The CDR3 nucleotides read TGTGCCATCAGATCGGACAGCCTAAATCAGCCCCAGCATTTT.

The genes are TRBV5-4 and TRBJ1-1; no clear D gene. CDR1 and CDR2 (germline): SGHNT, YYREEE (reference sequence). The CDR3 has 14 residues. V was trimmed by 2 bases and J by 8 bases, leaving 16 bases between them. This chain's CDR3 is CASSLKPSGREAFF. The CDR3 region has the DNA TGTGCCAGCAGCTTAAAACCTTCTGGCCGGGAAGCTTTCTTT.

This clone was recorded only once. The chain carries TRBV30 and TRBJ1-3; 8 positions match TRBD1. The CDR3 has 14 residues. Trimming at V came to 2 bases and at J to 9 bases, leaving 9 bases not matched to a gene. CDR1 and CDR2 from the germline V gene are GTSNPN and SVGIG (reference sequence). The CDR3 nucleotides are TGTGCCTGGAGTTCCAGGGGGCTCGGTAGCACCATATATTTT. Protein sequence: CAWSSRGLGSTIYF. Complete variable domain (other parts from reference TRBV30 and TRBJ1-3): SQTIHQWPATLVQPVGSPLSLECTVEGTSNPNLYWYRQAAGRGLQLLFYSVGIGQISSEVPQNLSASRPQDRQFILSSKKLLLSDSGFYLCAWSSRGLGSTIYFGEGSWLTVV.

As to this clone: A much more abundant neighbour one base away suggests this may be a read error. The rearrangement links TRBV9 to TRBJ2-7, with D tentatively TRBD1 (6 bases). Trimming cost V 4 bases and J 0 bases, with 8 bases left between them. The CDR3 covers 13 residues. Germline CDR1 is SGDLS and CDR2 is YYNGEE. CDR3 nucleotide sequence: TGTGCCAGCAGCCGGGACACCTCCTACGAGCAGTACTTC. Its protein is CASSRDTSYEQYF.

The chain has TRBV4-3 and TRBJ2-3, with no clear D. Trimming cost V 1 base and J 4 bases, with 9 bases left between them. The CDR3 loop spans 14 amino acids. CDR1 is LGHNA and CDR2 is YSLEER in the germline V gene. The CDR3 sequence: CASSQGWQSDTQYF. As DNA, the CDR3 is TGCGCCAGCAGCCAAGGGTGGCAGTCAGATACGCAGTATTTT.